The clone carrying this TCR beta chain was seen a handful of times. This entry is derived from a study of blood T cell repertoires in COVID-19. How the authors handled the data: Reference gene primer amplification in the assay estimated nucleated cell counts. Sequenced by immunoSEQ multiplex PCR; TCRdb stores in-frame clones only, minus some. V, J and clone size are those of that table, while D and trimming were read from the DNA. Of around 400,000 clones detected, about nine tenths appear once; the ten largest clones hold 0.8% to 0.9%. Within 2 weeks before study entry, exposed participants met a COVID-19 case. Germline-derived CDR1 and CDR2 are SGHKS and YYEKEE (reference sequence). The V gene lost 1 base and the J gene lost 0 bases, with 8 bases spanning the gap. This CDR3 has 15 amino acids.

This TCR derives from a woman in her thirties or forties who had been exposed to COVID-19. The V call is TRBV5-5, the J call TRBJ1-5, with D unresolved. Sequenced input: PBMCs or T cells enriched from blood (not recorded which). As DNA, the CDR3 is TGTGCCAGCAGCTTGATAGGAGATAGCAATCAGCCCCAGCATTTT. Protein sequence: CASSLIGDSNQPQHF. Together with reference TRBV5-5 and TRBJ1-5, the CDR3 gives the full variable domain: DAGVTQSPTHLIKTRGQQVTLRCSPISGHKSVSWYQQVLGQGPQFIFQYYEKEERGRGNFPDRFSARQFPNYSSELNVNALLLGDSALYLCASSLIGDSNQPQHFGDGTRLSIL.